This entry concerns a single T cell receptor (beta chain). These data come from a study of blood T cell repertoires in COVID-19. Study-wide background: Material from acute and convalescent COVID-19 was sourced from the United States, Italy and Spain.

The authors' processing: Amplification from reference gene primers served as the basis for estimated nucleated cell counts. Repertoires were generated with immunoSEQ multiplex PCR, while TCRdb's copy carries only in-frame clones and drops some. Clonal size and the V and J genes are those of that table, whereas D and trimming came from the DNA. The data show about 55,000 clones, under 85% seen once. Trimming took off 2 bases at V and 0 bases at J, with 8 bases between the two ends. The CDR3 runs 15 residues. Germline assignment: CDR1 SEHNR and CDR2 FQNEAQ (reference sequence). The rearrangement joins TRBV7-9 to TRBJ1-3; D is uncertain. Sequenced material: peripheral blood. The receptor was derived from a woman aged 60-75 years with acute or convalescent COVID-19. This chain's CDR3 is CASSLQAVSGNTIYF. CDR3 DNA: TGTGCCAGCAGCTTACAGGCAGTCTCTGGAAACACCATATATTTT.